One and the same sample provided the 13 T cell receptor beta chains below, sequenced in a study of T cell changes during pregnancy in multiple sclerosis. The method was immunoSEQ multiplex PCR; TCRdb's version includes in-frame clones alone and lacks a portion of them. The table has more than 80,000 clones, 92% seen once. Source: peripheral blood, taken in the first trimester of pregnancy. Receptor source: a female donor with multiple sclerosis, enrolled in a pregnancy study.

The CDR3 DNA follows: TGTGCCAGCAGTTCGGGACAGGGGTCCGGGGAGCTGTTTTTT. Amino acid sequence: CASSSGQGSGELFF. The rearrangement links TRBV6-5 to TRBJ2-2; 10 positions match TRBD1. This CDR3 contains 14 residues. CDR1 is MNHEY and CDR2 is SVGAGI in the germline V gene. V lost 4 bases to trimming and J lost 6 bases; unmatched junction nucleotides: 2.

This sequence joins TRBV30 and TRBJ1-1; D is perhaps TRBD1 (6 bases). The V end was cut by 3 bases, the J end by 1 base, with 9 bases between. The CDR3 extends over 13 amino acids. CDR1 GTSNPN and CDR2 SVGIG come from the germline V gene (reference sequence). This CDR3 reads CAWRTTGNTEAFF. In nucleotides, the CDR3 is TGTGCCTGGAGGACGACAGGGAACACTGAAGCTTTCTTT.

V gene TRBV7-9 combines with J gene TRBJ2-1; D unclear. Trimming removed 5 bases at V and 8 bases at J, with 16 bases between. In germline, CDR1 is SEHNR, CDR2 FQNEAQ (reference sequence). The CDR3 spans 14 residues. CDR3 region: CASSTSTKIDEQFF. CDR3 coding DNA: TGTGCCAGCAGCACATCGACAAAAATAGATGAGCAGTTCTTC.

The chain joins TRBV4-2 to TRBJ1-2; D not certain. The V gene's germline CDR1 is LGHNA and CDR2 YNFKEQ. V lost 1 base, J lost 2 bases, and 11 bases lay in between. The CDR3 is 15 amino acids. The CDR3 loop is CASSQVERSNYGYTF. The CDR3 DNA sequence: TGTGCCAGCAGCCAAGTCGAGCGTTCGAACTATGGCTACACCTTC.

The V and J genes are TRBV6-6 and TRBJ2-7, with 12 bases fitting TRBD1. The germline V gene has CDR1 MNHNY and CDR2 SVGAGI (reference sequence). The CDR3 sequence is 15 residues long. Trimming removed 5 bases from V and 7 bases from J; junction bases left unmatched: 9. The CDR3 here is CASSQPGQGAGEQYF. The CDR3 bases are TGTGCCAGCAGTCAGCCGGGACAGGGGGCTGGGGAGCAGTACTTC.

The chain uses TRBV18 and TRBJ1-2; tentative D call: TRBD1 (5 bases). V was pared by 3 bases and J by 8 bases, with 16 bases between. Per germline, CDR1 KGHSH and CDR2 LQKENI. There are 14 residues in the CDR3. In DNA form, the CDR3 reads TGTGCCAGCTCACCCGGGGCTGGGGCGGGAGGCTACACCTTC. It translates to CASSPGAGAGGYTF.

The CDR3 here is CAISGGGEAFF. The CDR3 DNA is TGTGCCATCAGTGGGGGGGGAGAGGCTTTCTTT. The gene calls are TRBV10-3 and TRBJ1-1; D perhaps matches TRBD1 (5 bases). CDR1 and CDR2 (germline): ENHRY, SYGVKD. The CDR3 is 11 amino acids. The V and J ends lost 4 bases and 11 bases respectively, with 11 bases between them.

This chain connects TRBV7-7 to TRBJ2-5, with 12 bases aligning to TRBD1. V gave up 3 bases and J gave up 5 bases; unmatched junction bases: 4. The CDR3 sequence is 15 residues long. Germline lookup yields CDR1 SSHAT and CDR2 FNYEAQ (reference sequence). The CDR3: CASSFGTGGFETQYF. The DNA for the CDR3 is TGTGCCAGCAGCTTCGGGACAGGGGGCTTCGAGACCCAGTACTTC. Full variable domain (outside the CDR3, taken from reference TRBV7-7 and TRBJ2-5): GAGVSQSPRYKVTKRGQDVTLRCDPISSHATLYWYQQALGQGPEFLTYFNYEAQPDKSGLPSDRFSAERPEGSISTLTIQRTEQRDSAMYRCASSFGTGGFETQYFGPGTRLLVL.

The chain employs TRBV4-1 and TRBJ2-6, with no clear D. CDR1 is MGHRA, CDR2 YSYEKL, per germline. Deletions cut 4 bases from V and 0 bases from J, with 19 bases between. This CDR3 is built from 19 residues. CDR3 amino acids: CASSRSFTAPFSGANVLTF. The CDR3, as DNA: TGCGCCAGCAGCCGTTCGTTCACAGCTCCCTTCTCTGGGGCCAACGTCCTGACTTTC.

The rearrangement uses TRBV4-1 and TRBJ2-3; no clear D. Germline CDR1 reads MGHRA; CDR2 reads YSYEKL. CDR3 length equals 15 residues. V was clipped by 1 base and J by 1 base, with 9 bases between them. The CDR3 loop reads CASSQGVSGTDTQYF. In DNA form, the CDR3 reads TGCGCCAGCAGCCAAGGTGTCAGTGGCACAGATACGCAGTATTTT.

The chain has TRBV5-4 and TRBJ2-7; 7 bases fit TRBD2. The V and J ends lost 2 bases and 6 bases, in that order; junction bases with no gene match: 8. The CDR3 runs 14 residues. Germline-derived CDR1 and CDR2 are SGHNT and YYREEE (reference sequence). The chain's CDR3 is CASSLAGRGVEQYF. The CDR3 DNA reads as TGTGCCAGCAGCTTAGCGGGCCGGGGGGTCGAGCAGTACTTC.

The genes are TRBV6-4 and TRBJ1-1, with D perhaps matching TRBD1 (6 bases). The CDR3 runs to 13 residues. The V end lost 5 bases, the J end lost 3 bases, and 10 bases lay between the germline ends. Germline CDR1 MRHNA, CDR2 SNTAGT. In DNA form, the CDR3 reads TGTGCCAGCAGTTTTAAGGGGGACACTGAAGCTTTCTTT. Amino acid sequence: CASSFKGDTEAFF.

The sample holds a few counts of this clone. The rearrangement joins TRBV7-3 to TRBJ2-5; 7 nucleotides agree with TRBD2. Trimming at V came to 5 bases and at J to 4 bases, leaving 7 bases not matched to a gene. The CDR3 is 14 residues long. Germline assignment: CDR1 SGHTA and CDR2 FQGTGA. The DNA for the CDR3 is TGTGCCAGCAGCCCCTCAGGGAGGGCAGAGACCCAGTACTTC. Amino acids: CASSPSGRAETQYF.